These 23 T cell receptor beta chains came from one sample sequenced in a study of blood T cell repertoires in COVID-19. The data were produced by immunoSEQ multiplex PCR, yet TCRdb's version contains in-frame clones alone and is incomplete. The sample records fewer than 400,000 clones, approximately 88% being singletons. The sample comprised PBMCs or T cells enriched from blood (not recorded which). The receptors were gathered from a man aged 25-45 years who had recovered from COVID-19.

This chain uses TRBV5-1 with TRBJ1-2; D not certain. The CDR3 covers 14 residues. The ends were cut back, 1 base at V and 3 bases at J, with 10 bases in the middle. Looked up from germline, CDR1 is SGHRS and CDR2 is YFSETQ. The CDR3, as DNA: TGCGCCAGCAGCTTGCGGGGTGATGACTATGGCTACACCTTC. Amino acids: CASSLRGDDYGYTF.

The chain uses TRBV6-5 and TRBJ1-1, with a weak D call TRBD1 (6 bases). Trimming stripped 7 bases from V and 4 bases from J, with 13 bases between. The CDR3 is 13 amino acids. Germline CDR1 MNHEY, CDR2 SVGAGI. The CDR3 region is CASTNREGTEAFF. Written as DNA, the CDR3 is TGTGCCAGCACCAACAGGGAGGGCACTGAAGCTTTCTTT.

This chain joins TRBV4-1 and TRBJ1-2, with D perhaps matching TRBD1 (6 bases). The CDR3 length is 16 residues. Trimming pared 0 bases from V and 7 bases from J, leaving 18 bases between. Germline V gives CDR1 MGHRA, CDR2 YSYEKL. The CDR3 region has the DNA TGCGCCAGCAGCCAAGAGGGGGCCTATTCAGTGGGTGGCTACACCTTC. Its translation: CASSQEGAYSVGGYTF.

This chain connects TRBV15 to TRBJ1-6, with D uncertain. This CDR3 contains 14 residues. V was trimmed by 6 bases and J by 2 bases, leaving 8 bases between them. CDR1 is LNHNV and CDR2 is YYDKDF in the germline V gene (reference sequence). This chain's CDR3 is CATREITYNSPLHF. DNA for the CDR3: TGTGCCACCAGGGAGATAACCTATAATTCACCCCTCCACTTT.

This sequence joins TRBV6-5 and TRBJ2-3, with TRBD2 matching over 9 bases. The length of the CDR3 is 16 residues. The V and J ends lost 10 bases and 6 bases, in that order; junction bases with no gene match: 17. Germline loops: CDR1 MNHEY, CDR2 SVGAGI. CDR3 sequence: CATTYRGLAGVDTQYF. The CDR3 nucleotides are TGTGCCACCACTTACAGGGGTTTAGCGGGGGTGGATACGCAGTATTTT.

The V gene is TRBV5-1, the J gene TRBJ1-4; TRBD1 is a possible D gene (5 bases). V dropped 0 bases and J dropped 7 bases, with 16 bases sitting between them. Germline CDR1 SGHRS, CDR2 YFSETQ. This CDR3 contains 16 residues. The CDR3 bases are TGCGCCAGCAGCTTGGCGATGGGGCAGTCCTTTGAAAAACTGTTTTTT. It encodes CASSLAMGQSFEKLFF.

CDR3: CASSPTGGIEQYF. In nucleotides, the CDR3 is TGTGCCAGCTCACCGACAGGGGGGATCGAGCAGTACTTC. This chain connects TRBV18 to TRBJ2-7; TRBD1 matches 9 bases. V was clipped by 3 bases and J by 6 bases; unmatched bases: 3. The CDR3 length is 13 residues. Germline V gene data show CDR1 as KGHSH and CDR2 as LQKENI.

V is TRBV19 and J is TRBJ2-3; 10 positions match TRBD2. CDR1 is LNHDA, CDR2 SQIVND, per germline (reference sequence). The CDR3 has 15 amino acids. The V gene end was trimmed by 6 bases and the J gene end by 2 bases; junction bases not matched to a gene: 5. CDR3 sequence reads: CASRRAGGVTDTQYF. CDR3 bases: TGTGCCAGTAGGCGAGCGGGGGGGGTCACAGATACGCAGTATTTT.

The chain links TRBV10-1 to TRBJ1-1, with D possibly being TRBD1 (6 bases). The CDR3 length is 14 residues. V lost 5 bases to trimming and J lost 6 bases, with 16 bases between them. Germline lookup yields CDR1 WNHNN and CDR2 SYGVQD (reference sequence). The CDR3 DNA sequence: TGCGCCAGCAGTTCCCACAGGACAGTCCCTGAAGCTTTCTTT. Translating it yields CASSSHRTVPEAFF.

The chain links TRBV5-1 to TRBJ1-4; tentative D call: TRBD1 (5 bases). V dropped 4 bases and J dropped 2 bases, with 9 bases sitting between them. CDR3 size: 14 residues. The V gene's germline CDR1 is SGHRS and CDR2 YFSETQ. CDR3 protein: CASSPGATNEKLFF. The CDR3 DNA reads TGCGCCAGCAGCCCTGGGGCCACTAATGAAAAACTGTTTTTT.

This chain's CDR3 is CASSQDAVGGAYEQFF. The CDR3 DNA follows: TGTGCCAGCAGCCAAGATGCTGTAGGGGGGGCTTATGAGCAGTTCTTC. This chain joins TRBV4-2 and TRBJ2-1, with D possibly being TRBD2 (7 bases). The V end was cut by 0 bases, the J end by 8 bases, with 17 bases between. The length of the CDR3 is 16 residues. Germline V gives CDR1 LGHNA, CDR2 YNFKEQ.

The chain recombines TRBV3-1 (or the pseudogene TRBV3-2) with TRBJ2-6, with D unresolved. This CDR3 is 14 amino acids long. V gave up 3 bases and J gave up 2 bases, with 5 bases separating them. Germline loops: CDR1 LGHDT, CDR2 YNNKEL (reference sequence). CDR3 loop: CASSQAPGANVLTF. CDR3 in DNA: TGTGCCAGCAGCCAGGCTCCTGGGGCCAACGTCCTGACTTTC.

The chain uses TRBV21-1 and TRBJ1-5; the DNA was not used to check the table's D call, TRBD1. TRBV21-1 is a recognized pseudogene. The CDR3 has 19 residues. CDR3 nucleotides: TGTGCCAGCAGCGAGTCACCGGGACACCTAGTTAATAGCAATCAGCCCCAGCATTTT. Translated: CASSESPGHLVNSNQPQHF.

The chain is built from TRBV5-6 and TRBJ1-1; 7 positions agree with TRBD1. Per germline, CDR1 SGHDT and CDR2 YYEEEE. J lost 11 bases, V lost 2 bases, and 9 bases had no gene match. CDR3 length: 13 residues. CDR3 DNA: TGTGCCAGCAGCTTAGGGGGCGGGTTCAGCGCTTTCTTT. Amino acid sequence: CASSLGGGFSAFF.

This clone was observed a single time. The chain employs TRBV28 and TRBJ1-2, with 9 positions matching TRBD1. Trimming took 3 bases from V and 3 from J; bases not matched to a gene: 11. This CDR3 has 17 residues. The germline V gene has CDR1 MDHEN and CDR2 SYDVKM. The CDR3 region is CASSFLVTRQGDYGYTF. CDR3 in DNA: TGTGCCAGCAGTTTCCTCGTTACCCGACAGGGGGACTATGGCTACACCTTC.

The chain carries TRBV10-1 and TRBJ2-1; TRBD2 aligns across 12 bases. The CDR3 loop spans 14 amino acids. J was trimmed by 9 bases and V by 5 bases; bases with no gene match: 5. Germline V gene sequence: CDR1 WNHNN, CDR2 SYGVQD (reference sequence). Written as DNA, the CDR3 is TGCGCCAGCAGTCCTAGCGGGGGGGCGGGTGAGCAGTTCTTC. This encodes CASSPSGGAGEQFF.

CDR3 DNA sequence: TGTGCCTGGAGTGCCACCGGGACAGGGATTTCGGCCGAGCAGTACTTC. Its translation is CAWSATGTGISAEQYF. V gene TRBV30 combines with J gene TRBJ2-7; 9 bases match TRBD1. The CDR3 spans 16 residues. Germline CDR1 is GTSNPN and CDR2 is SVGIG (reference sequence). The J segment lost 6 bases and the V segment lost 1 base, leaving 13 bases of the junction unmatched.

The chain couples TRBV12-3 or TRBV12-4 to TRBJ2-2; D is unresolved. This CDR3 comprises 13 residues. Between the trimmed V and J ends, which lost 5 bases and 3 bases, there was a span of 7 bases. The CDR3 DNA follows: TGTGCCAGCAGTCCTTTTTACACCGGGGAGCTGTTTTTT. The encoded protein is CASSPFYTGELFF.

J is TRBJ2-1 and V is TRBV24-1, with 7 bases fitting TRBD1. In germline, CDR1 is KGHDR, CDR2 SFDVKD. The length of the CDR3 is 13 residues. J gave up 13 bases and V 7 bases, and 12 bases lay outside the gene matches. CDR3 in amino acids: CATSQSAQGTQFF. CDR3 in DNA: TGTGCCACCAGCCAATCAGCACAGGGGACCCAGTTCTTC.

The chain joins TRBV15 to TRBJ2-2; possibly TRBD1 for D (6 bases). The V gene lost 3 bases and the J gene lost 2 bases, with 7 bases spanning the gap. This CDR3 is 14 amino acids long. Per the germline V gene, CDR1 is LNHNV and CDR2 is YYDKDF (reference sequence). The CDR3 sequence: CATSRDRNTGELFF. DNA of the CDR3: TGTGCCACCAGCAGGGACAGAAACACCGGGGAGCTGTTTTTT.

This clone was seen more than once but under ten times. The CDR3 DNA follows: TGCAGCGTTTCAAAGAGCCCGGGGGGGACAGATACGCAGTATTTT. Translation: CSVSKSPGGTDTQYF. V and J are TRBV29-1 and TRBJ2-3, with 8 bases that match TRBD2. This CDR3 comprises 15 residues. Trimming removed 5 bases from V and 3 bases from J; junction bases left unmatched: 10. Per the germline V gene, CDR1 is SQVTM and CDR2 is ANQGSEA.

This chain uses TRBV11-2 with TRBJ2-5; 7 bases align to TRBD1. This CDR3 has 15 amino acids. Trimming at V came to 4 bases and at J to 3 bases, leaving 8 bases not matched to a gene. The germline gives CDR1 SGHAT, CDR2 FQNNGV. The CDR3 loop is CASSSADREEETQYF. The CDR3 nucleotides are TGTGCCAGCAGCTCGGCAGACAGGGAAGAAGAGACCCAGTACTTC.

The V call is TRBV7-9, the J call TRBJ2-1, with a weak D call TRBD2 (5 bases). Trimming removed 5 bases at V and 6 bases at J, with 14 bases between. In germline, CDR1 is SEHNR, CDR2 FQNEAQ (reference sequence). This CDR3 has 14 residues. CDR3 residues: CASSHTPRGNEQFF. CDR3 DNA: TGTGCCAGCAGCCACACTCCCCGGGGCAATGAGCAGTTCTTC.